What follows is one T cell receptor beta chain and its context. CDR3 length: 18 residues. This specimen comes from a study of blood T cell repertoires in COVID-19. Method: immunoSEQ multiplex PCR; TCRdb's copy keeps in-frame clones and lacks some. This sample has 250,000 or so clones, with under 85% found just once. The sequenced material came from peripheral blood. The rearrangement joins TRBV21-1 to TRBJ2-6; TRBD1 is the table's D call, not checked against the DNA. TRBV21-1 is a pseudogene segment. The sequence was obtained from a human donor in a cohort sampled during active COVID-19. CDR3 residues: CASSKVTGISSGANVLTF. CDR3 nucleotides: TGTGCCAGCAGCAAAGTAACAGGAATAAGCTCTGGGGCCAACGTCCTGACTTTC.